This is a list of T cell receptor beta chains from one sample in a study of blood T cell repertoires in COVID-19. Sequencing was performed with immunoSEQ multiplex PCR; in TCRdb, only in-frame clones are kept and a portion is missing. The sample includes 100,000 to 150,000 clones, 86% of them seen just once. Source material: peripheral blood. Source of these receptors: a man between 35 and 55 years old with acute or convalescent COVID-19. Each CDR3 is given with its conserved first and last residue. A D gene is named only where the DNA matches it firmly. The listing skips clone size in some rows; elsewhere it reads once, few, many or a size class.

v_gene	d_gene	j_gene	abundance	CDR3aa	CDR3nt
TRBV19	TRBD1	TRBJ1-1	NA	CASSIQDRVSEAFF	TGTGCCAGTAGTATTCAGGACAGGGTGTCTGAAGCTTTCTTT
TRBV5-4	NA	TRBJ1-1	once	CASSPRMNTEAFF	TGTGCCAGCAGCCCTAGGATGAACACTGAAGCTTTCTTT
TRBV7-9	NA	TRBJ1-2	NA	CASSLMAEANYGYTF	TGTGCCAGCAGCTTAATGGCCGAGGCCAACTATGGCTACACCTTC
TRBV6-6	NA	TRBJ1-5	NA	CASSPRGSGQPQHF	TGTGCCAGCAGCCCTCGGGGGAGTGGTCAGCCCCAGCATTTT
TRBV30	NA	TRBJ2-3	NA	CAWRTSTDTQYF	TGTGCCTGGAGAACTAGCACAGATACGCAGTATTTT
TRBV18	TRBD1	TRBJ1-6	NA	CASSPQGTGGNSPLHF	TGTGCCAGCTCACCACAGGGGACAGGGGGCAATTCACCCCTCCACTTT
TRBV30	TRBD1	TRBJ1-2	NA	CAWRETGHYGYTF	TGTGCCTGGAGAGAGACAGGGCACTATGGCTACACCTTC
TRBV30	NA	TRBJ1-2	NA	CAWSSTGLGYGYTF	TGTGCCTGGAGTTCGACAGGACTTGGCTATGGCTACACCTTC
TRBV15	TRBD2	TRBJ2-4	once	CATSRDLAGGYKNIQYF	TGTGCCACCAGCAGGGACCTAGCGGGAGGTTACAAAAACATTCAGTACTTC
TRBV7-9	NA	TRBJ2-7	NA	CASSLARNEQYF	TGTGCCAGCAGCTTAGCTCGTAACGAGCAGTACTTC
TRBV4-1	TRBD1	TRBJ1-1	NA	CASSQPTDRGNTEAFF	TGCGCCAGCAGCCAACCAACCGACAGGGGGAACACTGAAGCTTTCTTT
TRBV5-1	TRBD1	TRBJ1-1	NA	CASSLRVTGEGNTEAFF	TGCGCCAGCAGCTTGAGGGTGACAGGGGAGGGGAACACTGAAGCTTTCTTT
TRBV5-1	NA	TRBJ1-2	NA	CASSLGVGANYGYTF	TGCGCCAGCAGCTTGGGAGTCGGAGCTAACTATGGCTACACCTTC
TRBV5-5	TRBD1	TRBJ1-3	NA	CASSGGIGNTIYF	TGTGCCAGCTCAGGGGGAATCGGAAACACCATATATTTT
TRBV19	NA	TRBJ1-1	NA	CASSQTRTTEAFF	TGTGCCAGTAGTCAGACAAGAACCACTGAAGCTTTCTTT
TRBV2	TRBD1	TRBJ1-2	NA	CASSELGQGVYGYTF	TGTGCCAGCAGTGAGCTGGGACAGGGGGTCTATGGCTACACCTTC
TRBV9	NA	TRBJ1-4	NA	CASSGGLTNEKLFF	TGTGCCAGCAGCGGGGGACTAACTAATGAAAAACTGTTTTTT
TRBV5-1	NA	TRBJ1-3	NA	CASSSGETGNTIYF	TGCGCCAGCAGCTCAGGGGAGACTGGAAACACCATATATTTT
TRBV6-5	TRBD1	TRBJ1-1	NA	CASRTGRNTEAFF	TGTGCCAGCAGGACAGGGAGGAACACTGAAGCTTTCTTT
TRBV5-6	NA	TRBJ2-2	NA	CASSPDTGELFF	TGTGCCAGCAGCCCGGACACCGGGGAGCTGTTTTTT
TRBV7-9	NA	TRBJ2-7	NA	CASSVGGGGSYEQYF	TGTGCCAGCAGCGTAGGAGGGGGTGGCAGCTACGAGCAGTACTTC
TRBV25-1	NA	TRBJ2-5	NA	CASSEPGEGKETQYF	TGTGCCAGCAGTGAACCAGGGGAGGGAAAAGAGACCCAGTACTTC
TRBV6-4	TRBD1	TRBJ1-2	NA	CASSKDRGAEGYTF	TGTGCCAGCAGTAAGGACAGGGGAGCGGAGGGCTACACCTTC
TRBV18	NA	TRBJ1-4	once	CASSPGTVGGEKLFF	TGTGCCAGCTCCCCCGGGACGGTAGGGGGTGAAAAACTGTTTTTT
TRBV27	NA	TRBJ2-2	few	CASTRLGGPNTGELFF	TGTGCCAGCACACGGTTAGGAGGGCCCAACACCGGGGAGCTGTTTTTT
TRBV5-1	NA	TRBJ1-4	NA	CASSLPSNEKLFF	TGCGCCAGCAGCTTACCCAGTAATGAAAAACTGTTTTTT
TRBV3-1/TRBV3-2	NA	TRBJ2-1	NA	CASSQARGYEQFF	TGTGCCAGCAGCCAAGCAAGGGGATATGAGCAGTTCTTC
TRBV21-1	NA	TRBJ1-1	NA	CASSPRGDMNTEAFF	TGTGCCAGCAGCCCCAGGGGCGACATGAACACTGAAGCTTTCTTT
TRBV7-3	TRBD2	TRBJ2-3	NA	CASSLSGATSTDTQYF	TGTGCCAGCAGCCTTAGCGGGGCTACTAGCACAGATACGCAGTATTTT
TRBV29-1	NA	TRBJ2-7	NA	CSGGQAGGEQYF	TGCAGCGGGGGACAGGCGGGGGGCGAGCAGTACTTC
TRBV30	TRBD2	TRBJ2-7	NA	CAWRTSGYYEQYF	TGTGCCTGGAGGACTAGCGGATACTACGAGCAGTACTTC